This TCR beta chain is from a study of radiotherapy plus CTLA-4 blockade in lung cancer. Sequencing was performed with immunoSEQ multiplex PCR; in TCRdb, only in-frame clones are kept and a portion is missing. The sample shows 55,000 to 80,000 clones, roughly 80% of them seen only once. J gave up 7 bases and V 4 bases, and 12 bases lay outside the gene matches. The CDR3 has 16 amino acids. Germline CDR1 is KGHSH and CDR2 is LQKENI. This clone was recorded a few times. The source was peripheral blood, collected from a patient treated with radiotherapy plus ipilimumab. The chain links TRBV18 to TRBJ2-2; 7 bases are shared with TRBD1. This TCR was sampled from a human donor with non-small cell lung cancer who had a complete response to radiotherapy plus ipilimumab. Here the CDR3 reads CASSQMTGRIDGELFF. In nucleotides, the CDR3 is TGTGCCAGCTCACAGATGACAGGGCGAATCGACGGGGAGCTGTTTTTT.